This TCR beta chain was obtained from a study of tissue T cells after allogeneic stem cell transplantation. Study-wide results and limits: Within patients, tissue anatomy strongly shaped TCR repertoire composition. In patients and mice, blood and spleen missed much of tissue repertoire.

Indicated time point: mouse harvest day 7 after allogeneic transplant. Each mouse received 10^7 T-cell-depleted marrow cells plus 10^6 splenic CD5+ T cells by tail vein. B6 (H2b) cells into BALB/c (H2d) mice; tissues taken at day 7 or 14. As regards this clone: Its antigen is undetermined. The genes are named according to mouse. The read ends 1 residue shy of where the CDR3 ends; the end is completed using the germline J gene.

The V end lost 1 base, the J end lost 2 bases, and 5 bases lay between the germline ends. Per the germline V gene, CDR1 is LGHNA and CDR2 is YSYQKL. The CDR3 is 14 residues long. TCRbeta CDR3 was sequenced at survey depth with template counts. Method: immunoSEQ multiplex PCR; TCRdb's copy keeps in-frame clones and lacks some. Of approximately 8,000 clones listed, over 45% are singletons. The clonotype originates from a female BALB/c mouse given C57BL/6 T cells with graft-versus-host disease after an allogeneic hematopoietic cell transplant. The specimen was gut tissue. The chain carries TRBV2 and TRBJ2-2, with D uncertain. The CDR3 protein is CASSQGWNTGQLYF. CDR3 DNA (partial): TGTGCCAGCAGCCAAGGCTGGAACACCGGGCAGCTCTAC.